This TCR beta chain derives from a study of shared clonotypes between healthy human individuals. This CDR3 has 15 amino acids. In germline, CDR1 is SGHDN, CDR2 FVKESK. V was shortened by 4 bases and J by 1 base, with 10 bases between the two germline ends. Libraries were prepared by immunoSEQ multiplex PCR; TCRdb keeps only in-frame clonotypes and omits some of them. In the table there are hundreds of thousands of clones, around 77% of which are singletons. Around 97 million PBMCs supplied genomic DNA for unsorted samples. In its sample, this clone was seen a few times. The rearrangement links TRBV14 to TRBJ2-2; D perhaps matches TRBD1 (5 bases). The TCR originated in a woman between 35 and 50 years old in good health. Some clones in this sample may be carry-over from other donors' samples. Sequences were obtained from PBMCs. Here the CDR3 reads CASSPLGQNTGELFF. The DNA for the CDR3 is TGTGCCAGCAGCCCCTTAGGACAGAACACCGGGGAGCTGTTTTTT.